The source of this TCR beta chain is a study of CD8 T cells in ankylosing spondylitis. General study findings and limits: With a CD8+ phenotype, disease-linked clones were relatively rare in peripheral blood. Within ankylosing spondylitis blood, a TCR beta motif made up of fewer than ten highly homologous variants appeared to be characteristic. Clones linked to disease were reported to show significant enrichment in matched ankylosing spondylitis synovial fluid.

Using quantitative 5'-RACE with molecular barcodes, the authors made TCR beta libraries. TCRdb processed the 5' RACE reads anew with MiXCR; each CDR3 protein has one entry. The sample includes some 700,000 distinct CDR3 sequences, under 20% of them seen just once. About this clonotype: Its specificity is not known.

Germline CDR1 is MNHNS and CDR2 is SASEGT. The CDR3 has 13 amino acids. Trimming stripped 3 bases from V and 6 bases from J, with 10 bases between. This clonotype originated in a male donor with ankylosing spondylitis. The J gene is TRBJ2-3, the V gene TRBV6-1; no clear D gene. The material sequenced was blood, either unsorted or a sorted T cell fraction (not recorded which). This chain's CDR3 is CASSEVSTDTQYF. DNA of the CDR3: TGTGCCAGCAGTGAGGTATCAACCGATACGCAGTATTTT.